The present T cell receptor beta chain was sequenced within a study of tumor and adjacent non-tumor tissue in lung cancer. TCRbeta libraries were built with three rounds of nested PCR, modified from ARM-PCR. TCRdb reprocessed the multiplex PCR reads with MiXCR, giving one entry per CDR3 protein. The sample shows under 95,000 distinct CDR3 sequences, about 82% of them seen only once. The CDR3 contains 15 residues. Germline V lookup: CDR1 DFQATT, CDR2 SNEGSKA (reference sequence). V dropped 0 bases and J dropped 6 bases, with 15 bases sitting between them. RNA was extracted from bulk tissue without any cell sorting. The normal lung tissue was taken more than 3 cm from the tumor edge.

The sample taken for sequencing was distant non-tumor lung tissue. The source is a man aged 55 to 70 with non-small cell lung cancer. This chain connects TRBV20-1 to TRBJ2-1; weak D call: TRBD2 (5 bases). CDR3 sequence (DNA): TGCAGTGCTAGAGATAGTAGCGATGTAGCCAATGAGCAGTTCTTC. Its protein product is CSARDSSDVANEQFF.